The 9 T cell receptor beta chains below all came from one sample that was sequenced in a study of blood T cell repertoires in COVID-19. Only in-frame clones appear in the TCRdb table, and some are missing; sequencing was by immunoSEQ multiplex PCR. The sample includes fewer than 250,000 clones, approximately 88% of them seen just once. The source material was PBMCs or T cells enriched from blood (not recorded which). Receptors were obtained from a woman aged 25 to 39 who had been exposed to COVID-19.

This clone was seen a single time. The chain couples TRBV5-5 to TRBJ1-6; 10 bases are shared with TRBD1. J lost 7 bases, V lost 5 bases, and 9 bases had no gene match. This CDR3 is 16 amino acids long. Germline V lookup: CDR1 SGHKS, CDR2 YYEKEE (reference sequence). The CDR3 region is CASRSIRQGANSPLHF. The CDR3 nucleotides read TGTGCCAGCAGATCGATCAGACAGGGGGCAAATTCACCCCTCCACTTT.

The V gene is TRBV5-1, the J gene TRBJ2-3; 9 nucleotides match TRBD1. J lost 1 base, V lost 8 bases, and 8 bases had no gene match. Per germline, CDR1 SGHRS and CDR2 YFSETQ. This CDR3 region has 15 residues. The CDR3 region has the DNA TGCGCCAGACCCCCCGGGACAGGGCGCACAGATACGCAGTATTTT. Translated, it gives CARPPGTGRTDTQYF. The complete variable domain, with remaining parts taken from reference TRBV5-1 and TRBJ2-3, reads KAGVTQTPRYLIKTRGQQVTLSCSPISGHRSVSWYQQTPGQGLQFLFEYFSETQRNKGNFPGRFSGRQFSNSRSEMNVSTLELGDSALYLCARPPGTGRTDTQYFGPGTRLTVL.

V gene TRBV12-3 or TRBV12-4 combines with J gene TRBJ1-4; no firm D call. V shed 6 bases and J shed 7 bases, with 12 bases lying between them. The CDR3 runs to 13 residues. The CDR3 loop is CASSTRGGEKLFF. DNA for the CDR3: TGTGCCAGCAGCACCCGGGGAGGTGAAAAACTGTTTTTT.

The chain couples TRBV10-2 to TRBJ2-1, with TRBD2 matching over 7 bases. Trimming removed 10 bases from V and 8 bases from J; junction bases left unmatched: 14. This CDR3 has 14 amino acids. CDR1 WSHSY and CDR2 SAAADI come from the germline V gene. As DNA, the CDR3 is TGCGCCAACACTCGCCCGGCGGGAGCATATGAGCAGTTCTTC. Protein: CANTRPAGAYEQFF.

The table lists this clone with a count of one. The V call is TRBV30, the J call TRBJ1-5; D perhaps matches TRBD1 (5 bases). Germline V gene data show CDR1 as GTSNPN and CDR2 as SVGIG (reference sequence). The CDR3 has 14 amino acids. Trimming pared 6 bases from V and 5 bases from J, leaving 17 bases between. CDR3 bases: TGTGCCTGCACCCCGACAGCCAGGGATCAGCCCCAGCATTTT. Its protein is CACTPTARDQPQHF.

Comment on this clone: Within the sample, other DNA sequences also encode this same CDR3. The rearrangement links TRBV20-1 to TRBJ1-1; weak D call: TRBD1 (6 bases). V was clipped by 4 bases and J by 3 bases, with 6 bases between them. The CDR3 consists of 11 residues. Per germline, CDR1 DFQATT and CDR2 SNEGSKA (reference sequence). The chain's CDR3 is CSATGDTEAFF. CDR3 DNA sequence: TGCAGTGCTACAGGGGACACTGAAGCTTTCTTT.

J is TRBJ1-1 and V is TRBV6-5, with a possible D match to TRBD1 (6 bases). Germline V lookup: CDR1 MNHEY, CDR2 SVGAGI. Trimming took off 5 bases at V and 1 base at J, with 8 bases between the two ends. CDR3 length: 13 amino acids. The CDR3 protein is CASSIQGNTEAFF. The CDR3 DNA follows: TGTGCCAGCAGTATACAGGGGAACACTGAAGCTTTCTTT.

This sequence joins TRBV28 and TRBJ1-5, with D possibly being TRBD1 (6 bases). V lost 3 bases, J lost 0 bases, and 9 bases lay in between. Germline V gene sequence: CDR1 MDHEN, CDR2 SYDVKM. The CDR3 extends over 15 amino acids. CDR3 DNA sequence: TGTGCCAGCAGTTTCCGGGGGGCTAGCAATCAGCCCCAGCATTTT. Encoded protein: CASSFRGASNQPQHF. The full variable domain, rest sourced from reference TRBV28 and TRBJ1-5, is DVKVTQSSRYLVKRTGEKVFLECVQDMDHENMFWYRQDPGLGLRLIYFSYDVKMKEKGDIPEGYSVSREKKERFSLILESASTNQTSMYLCASSFRGASNQPQHFGDGTRLSIL.

The chain has TRBV10-2 and TRBJ2-7; 9 nucleotides agree with TRBD1. Germline loops: CDR1 WSHSY, CDR2 SAAADI. V gave up 8 bases and J gave up 5 bases; unmatched junction bases: 10. This CDR3 has 14 amino acids. This chain's CDR3 is CASSGGQGSHEQYF. DNA of the CDR3: TGCGCCAGCTCGGGGGGACAGGGTTCTCACGAGCAGTACTTC.